Sequencing of this T cell receptor beta chain was carried out in a study of shared clonotypes between healthy human individuals. A remark on this clone: Its antigen is undetermined.

Trimming took 5 bases from V and 4 from J, leaving 9 bases between them. The CDR3 is 13 residues long. CDR1 and CDR2 (germline): SGHDN, FVKESK. Overall study results and limits: For sorted subsets, rarefaction showed incomplete sequencing despite large depth. Compared with clonotypes that all four donors shared, non-shared clonotypes had lower generation probabilities.

Sequenced by immunoSEQ multiplex PCR; TCRdb stores in-frame clones only, minus some. The data show 2 million to 3 million clones, 80% to 95% seen once. The chain employs TRBV14 and TRBJ2-1, with D possibly matching TRBD2 (6 bases). The sequenced sample consisted of naive CD4+ T cells from PBMCs. The subset denotes: CD45RA+ positively selected. The receptor comes from a man younger than 30 in good health. Some clones in this sample may be carry-over from other donors' samples. The DNA of the CDR3 is TGTGCCAGCAGCTGGGACTTGTACAATGAGCAGTTCTTC. The encoded protein is CASSWDLYNEQFF. Based on the CDR3 plus reference TRBV14 and TRBJ2-1, the full variable domain is EAGVTQFPSHSVIEKGQTVTLRCDPISGHDNLYWYRRVMGKEIKFLLHFVKESKQDESGMPNNRFLAERTGGTYSTLKVQPAELEDSGVYFCASSWDLYNEQFFGPGTRLTVL.